Below, 29 T cell receptor beta chains from the same sample are listed, as sequenced in a study of response to subunit inactivated influenza vaccine. TCRdb reprocessed the RT-PCR reads with MiXCR, giving one entry per CDR3 protein. The sample shows some 800,000 distinct CDR3 sequences, about 20% of them seen only once. Sequences were derived from PBMCs from blood, sampled approximately 5 days after vaccination. All receptors come from a man aged 50 to 59 who received an inactivated influenza vaccine.

V is TRBV6-2 or TRBV6-3 and J is TRBJ2-7; 7 bases align to TRBD2. CDR3 size: 15 residues. From germline, CDR1 is MNHEY and CDR2 SVGEGT. V lost 4 bases to trimming and J lost 7 bases; unmatched junction nucleotides: 13. The CDR3 region has the DNA TGTGCCAGCAGTTTGGGGCGTCTAGCGGAGGAGGAGCAGTACTTC. Translating gives CASSLGRLAEEEQYF.

Only a few counts were recorded for this clonotype. The chain combines TRBV29-1 with TRBJ2-1; possible D gene TRBD2, 5 bases. Germline V lookup: CDR1 SQVTM, CDR2 ANQGSEA. V was trimmed by 2 bases and J by 6 bases, leaving 17 bases between them. CDR3 length equals 15 residues. The CDR3 region is CSVENPQRSTNEQFF. For the CDR3, the DNA is TGCAGCGTTGAAAATCCCCAGCGGAGTACCAATGAGCAGTTCTTC.

The rearrangement joins TRBV7-9 to TRBJ2-4; 7 bases map to TRBD2. CDR1 is SEHNR, CDR2 FQNEAQ, per germline (reference sequence). The CDR3 totals 15 residues. The trim removed 4 bases at V and 7 bases at J, leaving 10 bases unmatched. The DNA of the CDR3 is TGTGCCAGCAGCTCCGGACTCCACGGGGGGAACATTCAGTACTTC. Residues: CASSSGLHGGNIQYF.

The chain links TRBV29-1 to TRBJ2-1, with 12 bases fitting TRBD2. The germline V gene encodes CDR1 SQVTM and CDR2 ANQGSEA. The CDR3 has 16 amino acids. Losses at the gene ends were 4 bases for V and 4 bases for J; bases not matched to a gene: 8. This CDR3 reads CSVGETSGGIYNEQFF. DNA for the CDR3: TGCAGCGTTGGGGAGACTAGCGGGGGAATATACAATGAGCAGTTCTTC.

V gene TRBV20-1 combines with J gene TRBJ2-3; D ambiguous. Germline lookup yields CDR1 DFQATT and CDR2 SNEGSKA (reference sequence). The CDR3 contains 12 residues. V lost 1 base and J lost 4, with 6 bases in between. The CDR3 region has the DNA TGCAGTGCTAGAGTATGGTCAGATACGCAGTATTTT. This translates into CSARVWSDTQYF.

This chain connects TRBV24-1 to TRBJ2-1; 10 nucleotides align to TRBD2. This CDR3 has 16 amino acids. Germline loops: CDR1 KGHDR, CDR2 SFDVKD. Trimming cost V 0 bases and J 5 bases; bases outside gene matches: 3. The CDR3 DNA follows: TGTGCCACCAGTGATTTGACTAGCGGGATCCACAATGAGCAGTTCTTC. Amino acids: CATSDLTSGIHNEQFF.

The V call is TRBV25-1, the J call TRBJ2-7, with 11 bases matching TRBD2. Germline CDR1 is MGHDK and CDR2 is SYGVNS. The CDR3 consists of 15 residues. J gave up 3 bases and V 5 bases, and 6 bases lay outside the gene matches. Here the CDR3 DNA reads TGTGCCAGCAGTTTAACTAGCGGGAGTATCTACGAGCAGTACTTC. Translating it yields CASSLTSGSIYEQYF.

A few counts support this clonotype. DNA of the CDR3: TGTGCCAGTAGTCGGGACAGGAATGAAAAACTGTTTTTT. This translates into CASSRDRNEKLFF. The chain combines TRBV19 with TRBJ1-4; 8 nucleotides align to TRBD1. Germline V gene data show CDR1 as LNHDA and CDR2 as SQIVND (reference sequence). With V trimmed by 5 bases and J by 5 bases, 1 base remained unmatched. The CDR3 is 13 amino acids.

In this sample, this clonotype turned up a few times. V and J are TRBV20-1 and TRBJ2-7; perhaps TRBD1 as D (6 bases). The germline V gene has CDR1 DFQATT and CDR2 SNEGSKA (reference sequence). CDR3 length: 11 residues. The germline V and J ends were trimmed by 6 bases and 7 bases, with 13 bases remaining between them. The chain's CDR3 is CSAHQGWEQYF. The CDR3 DNA sequence: TGCAGTGCCCATCAGGGGTGGGAGCAGTACTTC.

At least ten counts were recorded for this clonotype. The chain links TRBV20-1 to TRBJ2-7; 12 nucleotides align to TRBD2. Per the germline V gene, CDR1 is DFQATT and CDR2 is SNEGSKA (reference sequence). The trim removed 4 bases at V and 5 bases at J, leaving 15 bases unmatched. The CDR3 contains 17 residues. CDR3 nucleotide sequence: TGCAGTGCTAAACCTCTGCCGACTAGCGGGAGAGGGAACGAGCAGTACTTC. The encoded protein is CSAKPLPTSGRGNEQYF.

The chain couples TRBV7-2 to TRBJ1-5; no firm D call. V gave up 1 base and J gave up 10 bases, with 11 bases separating them. The CDR3 sequence is 13 residues long. Germline values: CDR1 SGHTA, CDR2 FQGNSA. The CDR3 DNA reads TGTGCCAGCAGCTTAGGGTCAGGTAAACCCCAGCATTTT. This sequence encodes CASSLGSGKPQHF.

This chain joins TRBV7-3 and TRBJ2-2, with 8 nucleotides matching TRBD2. The CDR3 covers 16 residues. Germline V gene sequence: CDR1 SGHTA, CDR2 FQGTGA. V lost 1 base, J lost 4 bases, and 5 bases stayed unmatched. The CDR3 region has the DNA TGTGCCAGCAGCTTAATGAGCGGGAGAAGCACCGGGGAGCTGTTTTTT. Translation gives CASSLMSGRSTGELFF.

The genes are TRBV7-8 and TRBJ2-2, with 9 bases lining up with TRBD2. From germline, CDR1 is SGHVS and CDR2 FQNEAQ. V was pared by 4 bases and J by 0 bases, with 6 bases of the junction left unmatched. The CDR3 runs 17 residues. CDR3 sequence reads: CASSSSAGGPNTGELFF. For the CDR3, the DNA is TGTGCCAGCAGCTCCTCTGCGGGAGGGCCGAACACCGGGGAGCTGTTTTTT. Together with reference TRBV7-8 and TRBJ2-2, the CDR3 gives the full variable domain: GAGVSQSPRYKVAKRGQDVALRCDPISGHVSLFWYQQALGQGPEFLTYFQNEAQLDKSGLPSDRFFAERPEGSVSTLKIQRTQQEDSAVYLCASSSSAGGPNTGELFFGEGSRLTVL.

This chain connects TRBV15 to TRBJ2-7, with 11 bases that match TRBD2. V lost 3 bases to trimming and J lost 5 bases; unmatched junction nucleotides: 6. The CDR3 runs to 15 residues. CDR1 and CDR2 (germline): LNHNV, YYDKDF (reference sequence). CDR3 sequence reads: CATSRTTSGIDEQYF. CDR3 DNA: TGTGCCACCAGCAGGACGACTAGCGGGATTGACGAGCAGTACTTC.

In DNA form, the CDR3 reads TGTGCCAGCAGTTCGGACAGGTACTCCTACAATGAGCAGTTCTTC. This encodes CASSSDRYSYNEQFF. V usage is TRBV27 and J usage is TRBJ2-1; TRBD1 agrees at 7 bases. The CDR3 is 15 residues long. Germline values: CDR1 MNHEY, CDR2 SMNVEV (reference sequence). V shed 4 bases, J shed 0 bases, and the junction held 3 bases outside the gene matches.

The chain uses TRBV20-1 and TRBJ2-4; 9 bases line up with TRBD2. Per the germline V gene, CDR1 is DFQATT and CDR2 is SNEGSKA (reference sequence). Losses at the gene ends were 5 bases for V and 3 bases for J; bases not matched to a gene: 8. The CDR3 spans 15 residues. This CDR3 reads CSAQVAGDYKNIQYF. As DNA, the CDR3 is TGCAGTGCTCAAGTAGCGGGGGACTACAAAAACATTCAGTACTTC.

The chain combines TRBV5-5 with TRBJ2-4; D call uncertain. This CDR3 has 15 residues. CDR1 and CDR2 from the germline V gene are SGHKS and YYEKEE (reference sequence). With 0 bases removed from V and 0 bases from J, the gap between germline ends came to 7 bases. The DNA of the CDR3 is TGTGCCAGCAGCTTGGGGCCTCTAGCCAAAAACATTCAGTACTTC. Translation: CASSLGPLAKNIQYF. Looking up the rest from reference TRBV5-5 and TRBJ2-4 gives the full variable domain: DAGVTQSPTHLIKTRGQQVTLRCSPISGHKSVSWYQQVLGQGPQFIFQYYEKEERGRGNFPDRFSARQFPNYSSELNVNALLLGDSALYLCASSLGPLAKNIQYFGAGTRLSVL.

V and J are TRBV29-1 and TRBJ2-5; 10 bases fit TRBD1. V lost 2 bases, J lost 5 bases, and 8 bases stayed unmatched. Germline V gene lookup returns CDR1 SQVTM and CDR2 ANQGSEA. The CDR3 extends over 15 amino acids. CDR3 bases: TGCAGCGTTGAAAGGACAGGGGGGTTAGGGGAGACCCAGTACTTC. This gives the protein CSVERTGGLGETQYF.

In this sample, this clonotype turned up once. The CDR3 spells CASSPQGGRYNEQFF. The CDR3 DNA sequence: TGTGCCAGCAGCCCCCAGGGGGGAAGGTACAATGAGCAGTTCTTC. The chain joins TRBV7-3 to TRBJ2-1; tentatively, D is TRBD1 (7 bases). The CDR3 extends over 15 amino acids. The V end was cut by 5 bases, the J end by 4 bases, with 15 bases between. The germline CDR1 and CDR2 sequences are SGHTA and FQGTGA.

This rearrangement joins TRBV5-1 to TRBJ2-7; TRBD1 matches at 7 bases. In germline, CDR1 is SGHRS, CDR2 YFSETQ. The CDR3 has 16 residues. V lost 0 bases, J lost 2 bases, and 8 bases stayed unmatched. The CDR3 nucleotides read TGCGCCAGCAGCTTGGGACAGGGAAGATCTACCTACGAGCAGTACTTC. Its translation is CASSLGQGRSTYEQYF.

In this sample, this clonotype turned up a few times. The chain joins TRBV7-8 to TRBJ2-4; TRBD2 is a possible D gene (6 bases). Germline V gene sequence: CDR1 SGHVS, CDR2 FQNEAQ. V was pared by 3 bases and J by 5 bases, with 8 bases between. The CDR3 spans 13 residues. The CDR3, as DNA: TGTGCCAGCAGCTTGGGAGGCCAAAACATTCAGTACTTC. Its translation is CASSLGGQNIQYF. The entire variable domain, with the rest obtained from reference TRBV7-8 and TRBJ2-4, is as follows: GAGVSQSPRYKVAKRGQDVALRCDPISGHVSLFWYQQALGQGPEFLTYFQNEAQLDKSGLPSDRFFAERPEGSVSTLKIQRTQQEDSAVYLCASSLGGQNIQYFGAGTRLSVL.

This clonotype came up a few times. The V gene is TRBV12-3 or TRBV12-4, the J gene TRBJ2-3; the D is unclear. This CDR3 is built from 16 residues. V was clipped by 2 bases and J by 7 bases, with 19 bases between them. The CDR3 reads CASSLRDPFPPYTQYF. DNA of the CDR3: TGTGCCAGCAGTTTAAGGGATCCCTTTCCACCATATACGCAGTATTTT.

V usage is TRBV28 and J usage is TRBJ2-3; TRBD2 aligns across 8 bases. CDR3 length: 16 residues. Germline CDR1 and CDR2: MDHEN and SYDVKM. With V trimmed by 4 bases and J by 0 bases, 6 bases remained unmatched. The CDR3 reads CASSSAGERSTDTQYF. The DNA for the CDR3 is TGTGCCAGCAGTTCAGCGGGGGAGCGTAGCACAGATACGCAGTATTTT. Full variable domain (outside the CDR3, taken from reference TRBV28 and TRBJ2-3): DVKVTQSSRYLVKRTGEKVFLECVQDMDHENMFWYRQDPGLGLRLIYFSYDVKMKEKGDIPEGYSVSREKKERFSLILESASTNQTSMYLCASSSAGERSTDTQYFGPGTRLTVL.

J is TRBJ2-2 and V is TRBV6-5; TRBD1 aligns across 8 bases. The CDR3 spans 18 residues. Looked up from germline, CDR1 is MNHEY and CDR2 is SVGAGI. V dropped 6 bases and J dropped 5; count of bases not matched to a gene: 17. The CDR3 DNA is TGTGCCAGCAGCTCACCGTACGACCCGGGACAGGCGACCGGGGAGCTGTTTTTT. Protein sequence: CASSSPYDPGQATGELFF.

This sequence joins TRBV30 and TRBJ1-6; 7 bases are a match to TRBD1. The CDR3 sequence is 14 residues long. Germline CDR1 is GTSNPN and CDR2 is SVGIG (reference sequence). V lost 4 bases and J lost 8; bases outside the gene matches: 8. The CDR3 sequence: CAWNIQGSYSPLHF. CDR3 nucleotides: TGTGCCTGGAACATACAGGGGTCCTATTCACCCCTCCACTTT.

This clonotype has just a few counts. This chain connects TRBV20-1 to TRBJ2-5; D unclear. CDR1 and CDR2 from the germline V gene are DFQATT and SNEGSKA (reference sequence). The V end was cut by 1 base, the J end by 7 bases, with 13 bases between. The CDR3 totals 13 residues. CDR3 in amino acids: CSARVSSTATQYF. In DNA, the CDR3 is TGCAGTGCTAGAGTATCGAGCACCGCGACCCAGTACTTC.

In its sample, this clonotype was seen a few times. This chain links TRBV7-2 with TRBJ2-6; D remains unclear. V lost 5 bases and J lost 2, with 10 bases in between. In germline, CDR1 is SGHTA, CDR2 FQGNSA. The CDR3 length is 15 residues. In nucleotides, the CDR3 is TGTGCCAGCAGCCCCCCAATTGCTGGGGCCAACGTCCTGACTTTC. Protein product: CASSPPIAGANVLTF.

This clonotype was counted at least ten times. The V and J genes are TRBV5-1 and TRBJ2-7; D is perhaps TRBD2 (6 bases). This CDR3 region has 14 residues. CDR1 is SGHRS and CDR2 is YFSETQ in the germline V gene. Between the trimmed V and J ends, which lost 0 bases and 5 bases, there was a span of 12 bases. For the CDR3, the DNA is TGCGCCAGCAGCTTGGATGCGGGAAGGAACGAGCAGTACTTC. Its translation: CASSLDAGRNEQYF.

The chain couples TRBV7-3 to TRBJ1-6; 7 positions match TRBD1. V was clipped by 5 bases and J by 7 bases; unmatched bases: 5. The CDR3 spans 14 residues. Germline CDR1 is SGHTA and CDR2 is FQGTGA. CDR3 protein: CASSRRGQNSPLHF. CDR3 bases: TGTGCCAGCAGCCGACGGGGACAGAATTCACCCCTCCACTTT. The full variable domain, its missing parts supplied by reference TRBV7-3 and TRBJ1-6, is GAGVSQTPSNKVTEKGKYVELRCDPISGHTALYWYRQSLGQGPEFLIYFQGTGAADDSGLPNDRFFAVRPEGSVSTLKIQRTERGDSAVYLCASSRRGQNSPLHFGNGTRLTVT.